The 32 T cell receptor beta chains listed next were all sequenced from one sample in a study of blood T cells in healthy people across ages. Sample-barcoded 5' priming and a J-beta primer mix drove a second PCR of 7 to 11 cycles. TCRdb recomputed calls from the 5' RACE reads with MiXCR, one row per CDR3 protein. The sample consists of roughly 800,000 distinct CDR3 sequences, roughly 60% of them appearing once. Sequenced input: blood. Every receptor here comes from a young man in good health.

CDR3 loop: CSAPTGTSGYNEQYF. CDR3 nucleotides: TGCAGTGCTCCGACCGGGACTAGCGGTTACAATGAGCAGTACTTC. V gene TRBV20-1 combines with J gene TRBJ2-7; 11 nucleotides line up with TRBD2. Unmatched junction bases numbered 13, after V lost 5 bases and J lost 7 bases. The CDR3 covers 15 residues. Germline V gives CDR1 DFQATT, CDR2 SNEGSKA (reference sequence).

The chain carries TRBV12-3 or TRBV12-4 and TRBJ1-2, with D maybe TRBD1 (6 bases). This CDR3 comprises 12 residues. Trimming removed 2 bases at V and 8 bases at J, with 9 bases between. The chain's CDR3 is CASSLRGVGYTF. CDR3 sequence (DNA): TGTGCCAGCAGTTTAAGGGGGGTCGGCTACACCTTC.

The J gene is TRBJ2-7, the V gene TRBV4-2; a weak D match, TRBD2 (6 bases). V was shortened by 3 bases and J by 1 base, with 16 bases between the two germline ends. There are 16 residues in the CDR3. The V gene's germline CDR1 is LGHNA and CDR2 YNFKEQ. CDR3 sequence reads: CASSQEISGLSYEQYF. In DNA form, the CDR3 reads TGTGCCAGCAGCCAGGAGATATCGGGACTTTCCTACGAGCAGTACTTC.

Regarding this clonotype: An end of the junction differs from the germline gene, which may be a read error. V and J are TRBV7-7 and TRBJ2-3; the match to TRBD2 covers 10 bases. Germline CDR1 and CDR2: SSHAT and FNYEAQ (reference sequence). The CDR3 has 18 residues. This CDR3 is CASSLEPSGSRVTDTQYF. CDR3 bases: TGTGCTAGCAGCTTAGAGCCTAGCGGGAGTAGGGTGACAGATACGCAGTATTTT.

This clonotype showed up just once. The genes are TRBV28 and TRBJ1-1; 10 positions agree with TRBD1. With 6 bases clipped from V and 11 bases from J, the junction kept 12 bases outside the gene matches. The CDR3 is made up of 14 amino acids. Germline V gene data show CDR1 as MDHEN and CDR2 as SYDVKM. In nucleotides, the CDR3 is TGTGCCAGCAGAAGTTTAGGACAGGGGGGGAGGGCTTTCTTT. Encoded protein: CASRSLGQGGRAFF.

The genes are TRBV7-2 and TRBJ2-5; no clear D gene. In germline, CDR1 is SGHTA, CDR2 FQGNSA. V was clipped by 1 base and J by 5 bases, with 14 bases between them. The CDR3 has 15 amino acids. The DNA of the CDR3 is TGTGCCAGCAGCTTAGGCCACCCAAATAGGGAGACCCAGTACTTC. Protein product: CASSLGHPNRETQYF.

This clonotype was seen a few times. This chain links TRBV7-2 with TRBJ2-5; unclear D gene. This CDR3 has 13 amino acids. CDR1 and CDR2 from the germline V gene are SGHTA and FQGNSA. The ends were cut back, 2 bases at V and 4 bases at J, with 8 bases in the middle. CDR3 sequence: CASSLWAGETQYF. The CDR3 DNA sequence: TGTGCCAGCAGCTTATGGGCAGGAGAGACCCAGTACTTC.

This chain links TRBV29-1 with TRBJ1-1; no clear D gene. The CDR3 contains 11 residues. V was cut by 0 bases and J by 3 bases, with 2 bases left in between. From germline, CDR1 is SQVTM and CDR2 ANQGSEA. CDR3 coding DNA: TGCAGCGTTGAAGAGGACACTGAAGCTTTCTTT. Protein: CSVEEDTEAFF.

This clonotype appeared once. V and J are TRBV11-3 and TRBJ2-2; D is uncertain. Trimming stripped 0 bases from V and 8 bases from J, with 4 bases between. The CDR3 consists of 12 residues. CDR1 and CDR2 from the germline V gene are SGHNT and YENEEA. The CDR3 is CASSLEEGELFF. The CDR3 DNA follows: TGTGCCAGCAGCTTAGAGGAGGGGGAGCTGTTTTTT. Variable domain in full (rest from reference TRBV11-3 and TRBJ2-2): EAGVVQSPRYKIIEKKQPVAFWCNPISGHNTLYWYLQNLGQGPELLIRYENEEAVDDSQLPKDRFSAERLKGVDSTLKIQPAELGDSAVYLCASSLEEGELFFGEGSRLTVL.

The J gene is TRBJ1-6, the V gene TRBV6-1; 7 nucleotides line up with TRBD1. V was clipped by 7 bases and J by 9 bases; unmatched bases: 12. The CDR3 totals 15 residues. The germline gives CDR1 MNHNS, CDR2 SASEGT. The CDR3 coding sequence is TGTGCCAGCAATCCAACAGGGGTAGGATCTTCACCCCTCCACTTT. This gives the protein CASNPTGVGSSPLHF.

The V and J genes are TRBV5-1 and TRBJ2-7; D not certain. V lost 1 base to trimming and J lost 2 bases, with 7 bases between them. The CDR3 contains 13 residues. Germline V CDR1 and CDR2: SGHRS, YFSETQ. CDR3 DNA sequence: TGCGCCAGCAGCTTGAACACCGCCTACGAGCAGTACTTC. Translating gives CASSLNTAYEQYF.

The V and J genes are TRBV9 and TRBJ2-1; a weak D match, TRBD2 (5 bases). CDR1 is SGDLS and CDR2 is YYNGEE in the germline V gene. The CDR3 is 16 amino acids. The V end lost 4 bases, the J end lost 7 bases, and 21 bases lay between the germline ends. The CDR3 coding sequence is TGTGCCAGCAGCCTGCCCCGGGGAGCTGGTACAAATGAGCAGTTCTTC. Its translation: CASSLPRGAGTNEQFF.

The CDR3 loop reads CATSRGKWELNEQFF. In DNA form, the CDR3 reads TGTGCCACCAGCAGAGGCAAATGGGAATTGAATGAGCAGTTCTTC. This chain joins TRBV15 and TRBJ2-1; D gene uncertain. V was cut by 1 base and J by 7 bases, with 14 bases left in between. The CDR3 has 15 amino acids. CDR1 LNHNV and CDR2 YYDKDF come from the germline V gene (reference sequence).

The rearrangement links TRBV19 to TRBJ2-6; D gene unclear. The germline V gene encodes CDR1 LNHDA and CDR2 SQIVND (reference sequence). This CDR3 is 14 amino acids long. Trimming stripped 3 bases from V and 1 base from J, with 4 bases between. Written as DNA, the CDR3 is TGTGCCAGTAGTATGGGATCTGGGGCCAACGTCCTGACTTTC. Translating gives CASSMGSGANVLTF.

V usage is TRBV5-6 and J usage is TRBJ2-7; possible D gene TRBD1, 6 bases. Per the germline V gene, CDR1 is SGHDT and CDR2 is YYEEEE. The ends were cut back, 7 bases at V and 7 bases at J, with 21 bases in the middle. This CDR3 spans 14 amino acids. The CDR3, as DNA: TGTGCCAGCGAGAAAAAGGGGGTTTACAATGAGCAGTACTTC. This gives the protein CASEKKGVYNEQYF.

The chain couples TRBV29-1 to TRBJ2-5; no reliable D call. Per germline, CDR1 SQVTM and CDR2 ANQGSEA. The length of the CDR3 is 13 residues. The V end was cut by 4 bases, the J end by 3 bases, with 12 bases between. CDR3 nucleotide sequence: TGCAGCGTTGGATGGCAGATAGAAGAGACCCAGTACTTC. Protein sequence: CSVGWQIEETQYF.

This clonotype occurred many times. The genes are TRBV20-1 and TRBJ2-1; D call uncertain. This CDR3 comprises 15 residues. Trimming shortened V by 0 bases and J by 4 bases, and 13 bases separated the two germline ends. The germline V gene has CDR1 DFQATT and CDR2 SNEGSKA (reference sequence). The CDR3 is CSARDHVRAYNEQFF. The CDR3 bases are TGCAGTGCTAGAGATCACGTTCGGGCATACAATGAGCAGTTCTTC.

This clonotype showed up just once. This chain links TRBV4-3 with TRBJ2-1; D is unresolved. This CDR3 has 14 residues. Deletions cut 0 bases from V and 9 bases from J, with 12 bases between. CDR1 and CDR2 from the germline V gene are LGHNA and YSLEER. The CDR3 protein is CASSQEKGLGEQFF. In DNA, the CDR3 is TGCGCCAGCAGCCAAGAGAAAGGATTAGGTGAGCAGTTCTTC.

This clonotype was recorded a few times. The rearrangement uses TRBV7-8 and TRBJ2-5; D is perhaps TRBD1 (8 bases). The CDR3 spans 17 residues. CDR1 SGHVS and CDR2 FQNEAQ come from the germline V gene. V lost 5 bases to trimming and J lost 3 bases, with 22 bases between them. This CDR3 reads CASSPLGQGGAKETQYF. CDR3 DNA sequence: TGTGCCAGCAGCCCACTAGGACAGGGAGGGGCTAAAGAGACCCAGTACTTC.

This rearrangement joins TRBV20-1 to TRBJ2-2, with 7 bases aligning to TRBD2. CDR1 DFQATT and CDR2 SNEGSKA come from the germline V gene (reference sequence). V lost 7 bases to trimming and J lost 5 bases; unmatched junction nucleotides: 7. This CDR3 is 13 amino acids long. In DNA form, the CDR3 reads TGCAGTGTCCCCACCGGGGGGACCGGGGAGCTGTTTTTT. This codes for CSVPTGGTGELFF.

The chain is built from TRBV6-2 or TRBV6-3 and TRBJ2-4; D is unresolved. Germline values: CDR1 MNHEY, CDR2 SVGEGT. The CDR3 runs 11 residues. V gave up 5 bases and J gave up 5 bases, with 4 bases separating them. The CDR3 reads CASSIQNIQYF. The CDR3 nucleotides read TGTGCCAGCAGTATTCAAAACATTCAGTACTTC.

The chain uses TRBV28 and TRBJ2-7; 7 nucleotides agree with TRBD1. Germline V gene lookup returns CDR1 MDHEN and CDR2 SYDVKM. The CDR3 is 18 residues long. Trimming at V came to 3 bases and at J to 1 base, leaving 15 bases not matched to a gene. The CDR3 nucleotides are TGTGCCAGCAGTTTTCCTTACTCTACAGGGGTTAATTCCTACGAGCAGTACTTC. Its protein product is CASSFPYSTGVNSYEQYF.

The genes are TRBV6-6 and TRBJ2-3; no clear D. The V and J ends lost 1 base and 5 bases respectively, with 10 bases between them. This CDR3 has 14 residues. Germline CDR1 and CDR2: MNHNY and SVGAGI (reference sequence). CDR3 loop: CASSYLGTGDTQYF. CDR3 sequence (DNA): TGTGCCAGCAGTTACTTGGGCACTGGAGATACGCAGTATTTT.

The CDR3 here is CASSLMTGADYGYTF. The CDR3 DNA is TGTGCCAGCAGCTTAATGACAGGGGCGGATTATGGCTACACCTTC. The chain has TRBV7-2 and TRBJ1-2, with 8 nucleotides matching TRBD1. This CDR3 is 15 amino acids long. With 2 bases clipped from V and 5 bases from J, the junction kept 7 bases outside the gene matches. CDR1 and CDR2 (germline): SGHTA, FQGNSA.

This clonotype was seen only a few times. This chain uses TRBV10-3 with TRBJ1-2; D ambiguous. The V and J ends lost 4 bases and 4 bases respectively, with 16 bases between them. This CDR3 region has 15 residues. Germline V gene sequence: CDR1 ENHRY, CDR2 SYGVKD. DNA of the CDR3: TGTGCCATCAGTGTTCTCGGCCCTGGCGGCTATGGCTACACCTTC. Translation gives CAISVLGPGGYGYTF.

This clonotype came up a few times. The CDR3 DNA sequence: TGTGCCAGCAGCCCGGTAAACGGGAGGGGGGAGCAGTACTTC. This translates into CASSPVNGRGEQYF. The V gene is TRBV12-3 or TRBV12-4, the J gene TRBJ2-7; TRBD2 aligns across 8 bases. The CDR3 sequence is 14 residues long. Unmatched junction bases numbered 11, after V lost 6 bases and J lost 7 bases.

V usage is TRBV3-1 and J usage is TRBJ1-5, with a possible D match to TRBD1 (5 bases). The V and J ends lost 0 bases and 6 bases respectively, with 12 bases between them. CDR1 LGHDT and CDR2 YNNKEL come from the germline V gene (reference sequence). This CDR3 is built from 15 residues. This CDR3 reads CASSQDPRVGQPQHF. CDR3 nucleotides: TGTGCCAGCAGCCAAGATCCCAGGGTGGGTCAGCCCCAGCATTTT.

This chain uses TRBV29-1 with TRBJ2-7, with a tentative D call TRBD2 (7 bases). Trimming removed 3 bases from V and 1 base from J, with 19 bases in between. The CDR3 has 16 residues. From germline, CDR1 is SQVTM and CDR2 ANQGSEA. The CDR3 sequence is CSVELGGASVSYEQYF. The CDR3, as DNA: TGCAGCGTTGAGTTGGGGGGGGCGTCCGTTTCCTACGAGCAGTACTTC.

V and J are TRBV6-6 and TRBJ1-1; perhaps TRBD1 as D (6 bases). CDR1 is MNHNY, CDR2 SVGAGI, per germline (reference sequence). With 11 bases removed from V and 1 base from J, the gap between germline ends came to 14 bases. The CDR3 totals 13 residues. The CDR3 loop is CACSYRENTEAFF. The CDR3 nucleotides read TGTGCCTGCTCTTACAGGGAGAACACTGAAGCTTTCTTT.

CDR3 residues: CASSPGQDYNEQFF. The CDR3 bases are TGCGCCAGCAGCCCGGGACAAGACTACAATGAGCAGTTCTTC. The chain links TRBV4-1 to TRBJ2-1; a possible D gene is TRBD1 (6 bases). The germline V and J ends were trimmed by 4 bases and 3 bases, with 10 bases remaining between them. The germline gives CDR1 MGHRA, CDR2 YSYEKL. The CDR3 spans 14 residues.

CDR3 in amino acids: CASSRRDSLFQYF. Written as DNA, the CDR3 is TGTGCCAGCAGCCGCCGGGACTCCCTTTTCCAGTACTTC. J is TRBJ2-5 and V is TRBV14; D might be TRBD2 (6 bases). The CDR3 consists of 13 residues. Germline CDR1 and CDR2: SGHDN and FVKESK. Trimming took 4 bases from V and 10 from J, leaving 16 bases between them. The whole variable domain, remainder taken from reference TRBV14 and TRBJ2-5, is EAGVTQFPSHSVIEKGQTVTLRCDPISGHDNLYWYRRVMGKEIKFLLHFVKESKQDESGMPNNRFLAERTGGTYSTLKVQPAELEDSGVYFCASSRRDSLFQYFGPGTRLLVL.

The chain uses TRBV4-3 and TRBJ2-7, with no clear D. V dropped 0 bases and J dropped 6 bases, with 12 bases sitting between them. Germline V gives CDR1 LGHNA, CDR2 YSLEER. This CDR3 contains 14 residues. CDR3 sequence (DNA): TGCGCCAGCAGCCAAGATTTTCAGGTCGGCGAGCAGTACTTC. Protein product: CASSQDFQVGEQYF.